This entry lists 6 T cell receptor beta chains sequenced from one sample in a study of T cell repertoires in cytomegalovirus infection. TCRdb ran MiXCR on the reads and lists one entry per CDR3 protein. The sample has about 130,000 distinct CDR3 sequences; approximately 9.2% are singletons. Sequencing used PBMCs. Receptors originate from a human donor in good health (CMV status not recorded). Some clones in this sample may be carry-over from other donors' samples.

In its sample, this clonotype was seen many times. DNA for the CDR3: TGTGCCAGCAGCTTAGTAGCTAGCGGGGCATACAATGAGCAGTTCTTC. Protein: CASSLVASGAYNEQFF. The genes are TRBV7-2 and TRBJ2-1, with TRBD2 matching over 9 bases. In germline, CDR1 is SGHTA, CDR2 FQGNSA. The CDR3 has 16 amino acids. V gave up 1 base and J gave up 4 bases; unmatched junction bases: 5.

This clonotype has just a few counts. The CDR3 here is CASSQILGETQYF. The CDR3 coding sequence is TGTGCCAGCAGCCAAATACTCGGAGAGACCCAGTACTTC. The chain combines TRBV3-1 with TRBJ2-5; D call uncertain. V was shortened by 2 bases and J by 4 bases, with 8 bases between the two germline ends. CDR3 length equals 13 residues. Germline V lookup: CDR1 LGHDT, CDR2 YNNKEL (reference sequence).

This clonotype was seen many times. The rearrangement uses TRBV6-5 and TRBJ1-2; 7 nucleotides line up with TRBD1. The CDR3 is 15 residues long. Germline-derived CDR1 and CDR2 are MNHEY and SVGAGI. J gave up 1 base and V 5 bases, and 7 bases lay outside the gene matches. CDR3 amino acids: CASSPGQTHNYGYTF. As DNA, the CDR3 is TGTGCCAGCAGTCCGGGACAGACCCATAACTATGGCTACACCTTC.

This clonotype showed up many times. This chain joins TRBV5-1 and TRBJ1-2; D not certain. The CDR3 extends over 13 amino acids. Germline V gene lookup returns CDR1 SGHRS and CDR2 YFSETQ. Trimming took 0 bases from V and 8 from J, leaving 11 bases between them. The CDR3 sequence: CASSLDRPNGYTF. The DNA of the CDR3 is TGCGCCAGCAGCTTGGACAGACCTAACGGCTACACCTTC.

The rearrangement links TRBV30 to TRBJ2-7; D gene unclear. Looked up from germline, CDR1 is GTSNPN and CDR2 is SVGIG (reference sequence). Trimming cost V 3 bases and J 0 bases, with 21 bases left between them. This CDR3 has 17 residues. The CDR3 here is CAWSLSPRAGYSYEQYF. The CDR3 nucleotides are TGTGCCTGGAGCCTATCACCCCGAGCTGGGTACTCCTACGAGCAGTACTTC.

This clonotype was detected only a few times. The rearrangement links TRBV5-1 to TRBJ2-7; TRBD1 or TRBD2 may be the D gene (6 bases each). The CDR3 totals 14 residues. The V end was cut by 5 bases, the J end by 2 bases, with 14 bases between. Per the germline V gene, CDR1 is SGHRS and CDR2 is YFSETQ. CDR3: CASRTGAGTYEQYF. CDR3 nucleotides: TGCGCCAGCAGGACGGGGGCAGGCACCTACGAGCAGTACTTC.